This T cell receptor beta chain was profiled in a study of T-cell memory formation after mild COVID-19. Study-wide results and limits: Memory sampled before infection contained some responding clones, suggesting cross-reactive memory joined.

Ten or more counts support this clonotype. Its specificity is not known. One entry per CDR3 protein, called by TCRdb with MiXCR from the 5' RACE reads. The sample contains 30,000 to 40,000 distinct CDR3 sequences, 9.5% to 12% of which appear only once. The sequence was collected from a man aged 18 to 30 who had mild COVID-19 (a few samples of this study predate the infection). Cell type and time point are not known. Sample: PBMCs or a T cell subset sorted from them (not recorded which).

CDR3 residues: CASSPNLGRKDGYTF. The CDR3 nucleotides are TGCGCCAGCAGCCCGAACTTGGGGAGGAAGGATGGCTACACCTTC. The chain has TRBV4-3 and TRBJ1-2, with D unclear. V was shortened by 4 bases and J by 6 bases, with 18 bases between the two germline ends. This CDR3 contains 15 residues. The germline CDR1 and CDR2 sequences are LGHNA and YSLEER.